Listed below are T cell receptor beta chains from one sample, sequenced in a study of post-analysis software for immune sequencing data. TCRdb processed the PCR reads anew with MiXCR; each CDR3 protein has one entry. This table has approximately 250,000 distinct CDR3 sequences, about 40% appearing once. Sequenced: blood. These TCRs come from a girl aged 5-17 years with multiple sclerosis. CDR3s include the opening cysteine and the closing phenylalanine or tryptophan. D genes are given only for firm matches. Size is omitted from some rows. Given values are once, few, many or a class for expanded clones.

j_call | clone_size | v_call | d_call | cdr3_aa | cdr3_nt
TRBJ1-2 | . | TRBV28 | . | CATVSGQHGYTF | TGTGCCACCGTCTCCGGACAACATGGCTACACCTTC
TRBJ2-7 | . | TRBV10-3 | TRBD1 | CAISDSGQGISYEQYF | TGTGCCATCAGTGACTCCGGACAGGGCATCTCCTACGAGCAGTACTTC
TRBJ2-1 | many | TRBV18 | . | CASSPGRANEQFF | TGTGCCAGCTCACCGGGCAGGGCCAATGAGCAGTTCTTC
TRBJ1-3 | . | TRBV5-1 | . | CASSPEAATGNTIYF | TGCGCCAGCAGCCCGGAGGCCGCCACGGGAAACACCATATATTTT
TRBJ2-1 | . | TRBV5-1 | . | CASSRAGLNNEQFF | TGCGCCAGCAGCCGGGCGGGACTCAACAATGAGCAGTTCTTC
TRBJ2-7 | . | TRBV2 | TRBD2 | CASSEGLAGAREQYF | TGTGCCAGCAGTGAAGGGCTAGCGGGAGCGCGGGAGCAGTACTTC
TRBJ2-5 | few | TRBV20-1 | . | CSARKPDGKAQYF | TGCAGTGCTAGAAAGCCAGACGGAAAGGCCCAGTACTTC
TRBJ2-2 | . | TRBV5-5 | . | CASSLVVRGAGELFF | TGTGCCAGCAGCTTGGTCGTGCGGGGCGCCGGGGAGCTGTTTTTT
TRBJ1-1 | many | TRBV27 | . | CASSLWGRAGGNTEAFF | TGTGCCAGCAGTTTATGGGGTCGGGCCGGGGGGAACACTGAAGCTTTCTTT
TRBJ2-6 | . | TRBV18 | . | CASSPPTASGVNVLTF | TGTGCCAGCTCACCACCGACAGCCTCTGGGGTCAACGTCCTGACTTTC
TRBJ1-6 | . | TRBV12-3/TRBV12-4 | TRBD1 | CASSISGTGSPLHF | TGTGCCAGCAGCATATCCGGGACAGGGTCTCCCCTCCACTTT
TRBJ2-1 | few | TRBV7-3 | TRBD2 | CASSSRASGGNNEQFF | TGTGCCAGCAGCTCCCGGGCTAGCGGAGGCAATAATGAGCAGTTCTTC
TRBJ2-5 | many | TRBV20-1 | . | CSAREGKKAVQETQYF | TGCAGTGCTAGAGAGGGAAAAAAAGCGGTTCAAGAGACCCAGTACTTC
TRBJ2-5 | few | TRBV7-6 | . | CASGLTQGRETQYF | TGTGCCAGCGGCTTAACACAGGGTAGAGAGACCCAGTACTTC
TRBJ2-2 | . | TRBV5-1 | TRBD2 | CASSYSGTDTGELFF | TGCGCCAGCAGCTATAGCGGGACGGACACCGGGGAGCTGTTTTTT
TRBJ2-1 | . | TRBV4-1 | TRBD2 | CASSQDRMGAGAPLPYNEQFF | TGCGCCAGCAGCCAAGATCGGATGGGAGCGGGAGCCCCATTACCTTACAATGAGCAGTTCTTC
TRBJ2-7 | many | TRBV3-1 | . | CASSPGVATYEQYF | TGTGCCAGCAGCCCCGGGGTAGCGACCTACGAGCAGTACTTC
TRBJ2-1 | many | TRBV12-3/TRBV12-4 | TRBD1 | CASSLPGGEQFF | TGTGCCAGCAGTTTACCAGGGGGTGAGCAGTTCTTC
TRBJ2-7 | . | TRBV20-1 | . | CSARRGAYEQYF | TGCAGTGCTAGGAGGGGGGCCTACGAGCAGTACTTC
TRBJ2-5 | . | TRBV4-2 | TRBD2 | CASSQDLGLAGQETQYF | TGTGCCAGCAGCCAAGACCTGGGACTAGCGGGTCAAGAGACCCAGTACTTC
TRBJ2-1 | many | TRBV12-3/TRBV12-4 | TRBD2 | CASSLGLAGVNEQFF | TGTGCCAGCAGCTTAGGACTAGCGGGGGTGAATGAGCAGTTCTTC
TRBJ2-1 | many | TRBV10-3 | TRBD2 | CAISESVLAAYNEQFF | TGTGCCATCAGTGAGTCGGTCCTAGCGGCATACAATGAGCAGTTCTTC